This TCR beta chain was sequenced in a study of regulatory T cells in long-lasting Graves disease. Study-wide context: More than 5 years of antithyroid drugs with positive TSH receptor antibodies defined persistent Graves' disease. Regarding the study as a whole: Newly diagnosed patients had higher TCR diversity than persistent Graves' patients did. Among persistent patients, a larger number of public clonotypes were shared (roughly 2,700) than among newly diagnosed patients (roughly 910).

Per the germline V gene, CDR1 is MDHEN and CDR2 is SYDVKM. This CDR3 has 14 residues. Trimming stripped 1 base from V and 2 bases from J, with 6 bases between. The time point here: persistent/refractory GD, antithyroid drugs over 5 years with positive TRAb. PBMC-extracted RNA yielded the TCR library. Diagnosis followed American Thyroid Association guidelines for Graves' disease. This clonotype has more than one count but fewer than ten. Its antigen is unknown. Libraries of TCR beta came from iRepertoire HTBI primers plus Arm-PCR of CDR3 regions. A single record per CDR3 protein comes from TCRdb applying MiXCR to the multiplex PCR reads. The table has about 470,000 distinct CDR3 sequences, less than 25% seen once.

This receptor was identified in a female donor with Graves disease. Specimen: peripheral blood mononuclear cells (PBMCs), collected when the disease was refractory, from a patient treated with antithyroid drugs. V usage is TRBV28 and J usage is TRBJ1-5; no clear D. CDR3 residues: CASSLSAGNQPQHF. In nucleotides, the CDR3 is TGTGCCAGCAGTTTATCGGCCGGCAATCAGCCCCAGCATTTT.